A single sample is the source of the 10 T cell receptor beta chains below, sequenced in a study of CD8+ T cells in alopecia areata. As the sequencing template, cDNA was produced by extracting RNA and reverse transcribing it. Data came from immunoSEQ multiplex PCR; TCRdb stores just in-frame clones and leaves some out. Found here are 150,000 or so clones, around 50% of them singletons; the top ten hold around 19%. The material sequenced was CD8+ T cells sorted from blood, taken at week 0. The source of these receptors is a human donor with alopecia areata.

The V gene is TRBV6-1, the J gene TRBJ1-1, with D unresolved. CDR3 length equals 16 residues. Looked up from germline, CDR1 is MNHNS and CDR2 is SASEGT. Trimming stripped 0 bases from V and 0 bases from J, with 11 bases between. DNA for the CDR3: TGTGCCAGCAGTGAAGCGAAGGCAGGCATGAACACTGAAGCTTTCTTT. Its translation is CASSEAKAGMNTEAFF.

This clone appeared a few times. The chain carries TRBV6-5 and TRBJ2-7, with TRBD1 as a possible D gene (5 bases). The germline CDR1 and CDR2 sequences are MNHEY and SVGAGI. Trimming left V 2 bases short and J 2 bases short, with 13 bases between. CDR3 length: 15 residues. In nucleotides, the CDR3 is TGTGCCAGCAGTTACGGGGCAGGGAACACCTACGAGCAGTACTTC. This codes for CASSYGAGNTYEQYF.

This clone appeared once. This chain uses TRBV11-2 with TRBJ1-2; D unclear. The CDR3 contains 13 residues. Looked up from germline, CDR1 is SGHAT and CDR2 is FQNNGV. Trimming left V 6 bases short and J 6 bases short, with 14 bases between. The CDR3 sequence: CASRERGRDGYTF. CDR3 coding DNA: TGTGCCAGCAGGGAAAGAGGGCGCGATGGCTACACCTTC.

This clone came up a few times. V is TRBV6-5 and J is TRBJ1-6; maybe TRBD1 (5 bases). The CDR3 is 13 amino acids. Germline V gene sequence: CDR1 MNHEY, CDR2 SVGAGI. The germline V and J ends were trimmed by 7 bases and 7 bases, with 11 bases remaining between them. In nucleotides, the CDR3 is TGTGCCAGCATCCCAGGGACGAATTCACCCCTCCACTTT. Encoded protein: CASIPGTNSPLHF.

This chain links TRBV4-3 with TRBJ2-3; the match to TRBD2 covers 11 bases. The CDR3 consists of 16 residues. Germline V CDR1 and CDR2: LGHNA, YSLEER. Trimming cost V 0 bases and J 4 bases; bases outside gene matches: 3. CDR3 sequence reads: CASSQDSGGEADTQYF. CDR3 bases: TGCGCCAGCAGCCAAGATAGCGGGGGGGAGGCAGATACGCAGTATTTT.

The chain couples TRBV13 to TRBJ2-3; TRBD2 agrees at 10 bases. The trim removed 4 bases at V and 5 bases at J, leaving 6 bases unmatched. The V gene's germline CDR1 is PRHDT and CDR2 FYEKMQ (reference sequence). The CDR3 is made up of 15 amino acids. CDR3 in DNA: TGTGCCAGCAGCTATGTAGCGGGGGGCCGAGATACGCAGTATTTT. Translated: CASSYVAGGRDTQYF.

This clone appeared a few times. The chain uses TRBV7-2 and TRBJ2-7; D gene uncertain. V lost 2 bases to trimming and J lost 5 bases, with 7 bases between them. This CDR3 contains 12 residues. CDR1 is SGHTA and CDR2 is FQGNSA in the germline V gene. The CDR3 spells CASSLTVDEQYF. CDR3 DNA: TGTGCCAGCAGCTTAACGGTGGACGAGCAGTACTTC.

The count of this clone is one. This chain uses TRBV11-2 with TRBJ2-7; 8 bases line up with TRBD1. This CDR3 spans 17 amino acids. J gave up 1 base and V 1 base, and 9 bases lay outside the gene matches. Germline V gene lookup returns CDR1 SGHAT and CDR2 FQNNGV. The CDR3 DNA follows: TGTGCCAGCAGCTTAGGCCGGACAGGGCAGGTTTCCTACGAGCAGTACTTC. Its translation: CASSLGRTGQVSYEQYF.

J is TRBJ1-1 and V is TRBV13; D is ambiguous. CDR3 length: 12 residues. Trimming took 8 bases from V and 0 from J, leaving 7 bases between them. CDR1 is PRHDT, CDR2 FYEKMQ, per germline (reference sequence). The CDR3 DNA follows: TGTGCCAGCGCAGCTCTGAACACTGAAGCTTTCTTT. Protein: CASAALNTEAFF.

This clone was seen at least ten times. V usage is TRBV4-3 and J usage is TRBJ2-3; D might be TRBD1 (6 bases). The V end was cut by 0 bases, the J end by 0 bases, with 16 bases between. CDR3 length: 18 amino acids. Per the germline V gene, CDR1 is LGHNA and CDR2 is YSLEER. CDR3 protein: CASSQDLTGPSSTDTQYF. As DNA, the CDR3 is TGCGCCAGCAGCCAAGATCTAACAGGGCCCTCTAGCACAGATACGCAGTATTTT.